A single sample gave rise to the 17 T cell receptor beta chains below, sequenced in a study of CD8+CD57+ T cells in acquired aplastic anemia. The TCR beta profiling, which covered VDJ combination and CDR3 sequence, was carried out using genomic DNA as the template. TCRdb reprocessed the reads with MiXCR, giving one entry per CDR3 protein. The table has approximately 150,000 distinct CDR3 sequences, roughly two thirds seen once. By flow cytometry, patients selected for sequencing had shown an expansion of CD8+CD57+ cells. Sequenced input: sorted CD4+, CD8+, or CD8+CD57+ T cells (not recorded which) from PBMCs. The receptors shown here come from a human donor with aplastic anemia.

The chain links TRBV16 to TRBJ2-7; perhaps TRBD1 as D (6 bases). V was pared by 5 bases and J by 5 bases, with 13 bases between. Germline CDR1 and CDR2: KGHSY and FQNENV. This CDR3 region has 13 residues. As DNA, the CDR3 is TGTGCCAGCAGCACCTACAGGGATGACGAGCAGTACTTC. Its protein product is CASSTYRDDEQYF. Supplemented by reference TRBV16 and TRBJ2-7, the full variable domain reads GEEVAQTPKHLVRGEGQKAKLYCAPIKGHSYVFWYQQVLKNEFKFLISFQNENVFDETGMPKERFSAKCLPNSPCSLEIQATKLEDSAVYFCASSTYRDDEQYFGPGTRLTVT.

The rearrangement uses TRBV20-1 and TRBJ2-3; D may be TRBD2 (8 bases). The CDR3 totals 17 residues. V lost 3 bases to trimming and J lost 8 bases, with 27 bases between them. Germline lookup yields CDR1 DFQATT and CDR2 SNEGSKA (reference sequence). CDR3 residues: CSASKAGDRVAGVTQYF. CDR3 in DNA: TGCAGTGCTAGTAAAGCGGGAGACAGGGTGGCGGGAGTTACGCAGTATTTT.

The J gene is TRBJ1-6, the V gene TRBV2; the D is unclear. Germline V gene data show CDR1 as SNHLY and CDR2 as FYNNEI. The CDR3 consists of 15 residues. V lost 6 bases and J 0 bases, leaving 9 bases between the germline ends. The CDR3 region is CASRKANSYNSPLHF. The CDR3 region has the DNA TGTGCCAGCAGAAAGGCAAACTCCTATAATTCACCCCTCCACTTT.

The rearrangement uses TRBV9 and TRBJ1-6; weak D call: TRBD1 (5 bases). Germline CDR1 and CDR2: SGDLS and YYNGEE. This CDR3 region has 14 residues. Trimming took off 4 bases at V and 7 bases at J, with 12 bases between the two ends. The CDR3 loop is CASSSPGENSPLHF. CDR3 coding DNA: TGTGCCAGCAGCTCCCCGGGGGAGAATTCACCCCTCCACTTT.

V is TRBV10-3 and J is TRBJ2-7, with 7 bases fitting TRBD2. Germline lookup yields CDR1 ENHRY and CDR2 SYGVKD. V lost 4 bases and J lost 5; bases outside the gene matches: 11. The CDR3 runs 15 residues. The CDR3 protein is CAISGGVPGRDEQYF. The CDR3 DNA reads TGTGCCATCAGTGGGGGTGTCCCGGGGAGGGACGAGCAGTACTTC.

V and J are TRBV5-1 and TRBJ2-7; 12 bases fit TRBD1. CDR1 SGHRS and CDR2 YFSETQ come from the germline V gene. This CDR3 contains 15 residues. Unmatched junction bases numbered 4, after V lost 4 bases and J lost 2 bases. This CDR3 is CASSRRDRGPYEQYF. CDR3 bases: TGCGCCAGCAGCCGCCGGGACAGGGGGCCCTACGAGCAGTACTTC.

V usage is TRBV24-1 and J usage is TRBJ1-4; D ambiguous. Trimming took off 4 bases at V and 5 bases at J, with 7 bases between the two ends. From germline, CDR1 is KGHDR and CDR2 SFDVKD. This CDR3 is built from 13 residues. CDR3 coding DNA: TGTGCCACCAGTGAGGTTTCGAATGAAAAACTGTTTTTT. Amino acid sequence: CATSEVSNEKLFF.

The chain has TRBV15 and TRBJ2-1, with 9 bases fitting TRBD1. Losses at the gene ends were 5 bases for V and 7 bases for J; bases not matched to a gene: 9. Germline values: CDR1 LNHNV, CDR2 YYDKDF (reference sequence). This CDR3 is built from 15 residues. This chain's CDR3 is CATSLIGTGRNEQFF. In DNA, the CDR3 is TGTGCCACCAGCTTAATTGGGACAGGGAGAAATGAGCAGTTCTTC.

This rearrangement joins TRBV7-9 to TRBJ2-7; 10 bases line up with TRBD2. CDR3 length: 14 amino acids. V dropped 5 bases and J dropped 3; count of bases not matched to a gene: 4. CDR1 is SEHNR, CDR2 FQNEAQ, per germline (reference sequence). CDR3 region: CASSASGGDYEQYF. The DNA of the CDR3 is TGTGCCAGCAGCGCTAGCGGGGGAGACTACGAGCAGTACTTC.

With respect to this clonotype: A much more abundant neighbour one base away suggests this may be a read error. The gene calls are TRBV6-4 and TRBJ2-7, with 7 nucleotides matching TRBD1. The CDR3 spans 13 residues. The J segment lost 7 bases and the V segment lost 5 bases, leaving 8 bases of the junction unmatched. Germline-derived CDR1 and CDR2 are MRHNA and SNTAGT. The CDR3, as DNA: TGTGCCAGCAGTACACAGGGGAACAATGAGCAGTACTTC. Protein product: CASSTQGNNEQYF.

This clonotype was picked up one time. This may come from a read error, since a much larger clone is one base off. The rearrangement uses TRBV4-2 and TRBJ2-1, with 9 bases identical to TRBD2. From germline, CDR1 is LGHNA and CDR2 YNFKEQ. CDR3 length: 15 residues. The CDR3, as DNA: TGTGCCAGCAGCCAACAGCGGGAGGCCTACAATGAGCAGCTCTTC. This translates into CASSQQREAYNEQLF.

This clonotype turned up a few times. One end of the junction varies from germline; a read error may be responsible. This sequence joins TRBV2 and TRBJ1-2; D ambiguous. The germline V gene encodes CDR1 SNHLY and CDR2 FYNNEI. The CDR3 runs 10 residues. The CDR3 here is CASSSGPMRF. Here the CDR3 DNA reads TGTGCCAGCAGTAGCGGCCCCATGCGCTTC.

A note on this clonotype: It may be a read error: a sequence one base away is much more abundant. This sequence joins TRBV12-3 or TRBV12-4 and TRBJ1-3; D uncertain. The CDR3 loop spans 12 amino acids. The CDR3 reads CASRNSGNTMYF. As DNA, the CDR3 is TGTGCCAGCAGGAACTCTGGAAACACCATGTATTTT.

This clonotype was recorded a few times. V gene TRBV20-1 combines with J gene TRBJ2-7, with no clear D. Germline CDR1 is DFQATT and CDR2 is SNEGSKA (reference sequence). Trimming shortened V by 3 bases and J by 0 bases, and 12 bases separated the two germline ends. This CDR3 contains 14 residues. CDR3 DNA: TGCAGTGCTAGTGACTTCCACAGCTCCTACGAGCAGTACTTC. It specifies CSASDFHSSYEQYF.

This clonotype showed up just once. The chain carries TRBV7-2 and TRBJ1-3; 9 positions match TRBD1. The junction had 7 bases not matched to a gene; V was cut back by 3 bases and J by 4 bases. Germline-derived CDR1 and CDR2 are SGHTA and FQGNSA. The CDR3 runs 16 residues. The CDR3 coding sequence is TGTGCCAGCAGCTTTCAGGGCGGGACAGGGGGAAACACCATATATTTT. Translated: CASSFQGGTGGNTIYF.

This chain uses TRBV29-1 with TRBJ2-3; TRBD1 aligns across 9 bases. CDR1 SQVTM and CDR2 ANQGSEA come from the germline V gene. The CDR3 is 13 residues long. CDR3 DNA sequence: TGCAGTGACGGACAGGGGAACACAGATACGCAGTATTTT. Protein: CSDGQGNTDTQYF.

J is TRBJ1-5 and V is TRBV12-3 or TRBV12-4, with a weak D call TRBD1 (6 bases). The CDR3 is 13 amino acids. V dropped 5 bases and J dropped 6 bases, with 11 bases sitting between them. The CDR3 spells CASSTRGRQPQHF. The CDR3 DNA is TGTGCCAGCAGTACTCGGGGGCGTCAGCCCCAGCATTTT.